This T cell receptor (beta chain) originates from a study of metastatic and nonmetastatic thyroid tumors. Germline trimming cut 5 bases from V and 4 bases from J; bases unmatched to any gene: 9. From germline, CDR1 is DFQATT and CDR2 SNEGSKA (reference sequence). The CDR3 extends over 16 amino acids. No patient received treatment before thyroid surgery. Original data processing: Building a distant-metastasis classifier for papillary thyroid cancer drew on CDR3 differences across clinicopathological groups. MiXCR reprocessed the PCR reads for TCRdb. What appears here as the V and J calls and clone size reflects TCRdb's work, not the paper's. The repertoire holds roughly 53,000 clones, roughly 20% seen once, with 4% to 5% in the top ten.

The chain is built from TRBV20-1 and TRBJ2-6; 9 bases map to TRBD1. The sample comprised blood. The sequence was obtained from a female donor with papillary thyroid cancer or a benign thyroid nodule (not recorded which). Some clones in this sample may be carry-over from other donors' samples. CDR3 in amino acids: CSAPNNRGLGANVLTF. DNA for the CDR3: TGCAGTGCTCCTAATAACAGGGGGCTGGGGGCCAACGTCCTGACTTTC.